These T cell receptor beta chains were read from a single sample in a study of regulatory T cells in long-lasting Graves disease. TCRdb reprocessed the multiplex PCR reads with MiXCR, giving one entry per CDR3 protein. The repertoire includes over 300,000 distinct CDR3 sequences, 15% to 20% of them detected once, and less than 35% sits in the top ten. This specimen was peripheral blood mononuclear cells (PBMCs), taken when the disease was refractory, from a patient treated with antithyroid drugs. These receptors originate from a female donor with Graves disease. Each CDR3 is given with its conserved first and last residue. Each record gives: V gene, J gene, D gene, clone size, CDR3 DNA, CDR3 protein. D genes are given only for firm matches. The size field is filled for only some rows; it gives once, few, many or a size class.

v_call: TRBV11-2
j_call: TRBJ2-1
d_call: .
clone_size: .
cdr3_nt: TGTGCCAGCACGAAGGTCGGGGGGCCCTTTATGGAGCAGTTCTTC
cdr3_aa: CASTKVGGPFMEQFF

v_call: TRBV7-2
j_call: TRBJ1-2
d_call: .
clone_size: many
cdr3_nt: TGTGCCAGCAGCTGGGACGCATCGGGCTATGGCTACACCTTC
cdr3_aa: CASSWDASGYGYTF

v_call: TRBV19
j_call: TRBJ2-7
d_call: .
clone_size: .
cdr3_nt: TGTGCCAGTTTCGGGTTGCGTACCTACGAGCAGTACTTC
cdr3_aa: CASFGLRTYEQYF

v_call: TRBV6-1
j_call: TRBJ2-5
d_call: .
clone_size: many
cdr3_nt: TGTGCCAGCAGCCACGGGGACAAGACCCAGTACTTC
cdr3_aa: CASSHGDKTQYF

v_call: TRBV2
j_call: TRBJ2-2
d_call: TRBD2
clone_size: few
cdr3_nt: TGTGCCAGCAGCGCCCGTAGGACTAGGACCGGCGGGGAGCTGTTTTTT
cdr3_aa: CASSARRTRTGGELFF

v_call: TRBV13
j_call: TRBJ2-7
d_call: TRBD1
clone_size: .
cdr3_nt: TGTGCCAGCGCATTTACCGGGACAGGGTCCTACGAGCAGTACTTC
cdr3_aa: CASAFTGTGSYEQYF

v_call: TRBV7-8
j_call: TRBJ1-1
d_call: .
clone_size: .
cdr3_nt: TGTGCCAGCAGCTTAACAGCGGGGGGCACTGAAGCTTTCTTT
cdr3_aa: CASSLTAGGTEAFF

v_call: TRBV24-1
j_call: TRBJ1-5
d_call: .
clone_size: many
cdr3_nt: TGTGCCACCAGTGATACCGGGTATGGCAATCAGCCCCAGCATTTT
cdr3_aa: CATSDTGYGNQPQHF

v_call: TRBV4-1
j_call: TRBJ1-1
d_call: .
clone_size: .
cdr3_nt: TGCGCCAGCAGCCAAAGACAGATCATGAACACTGAAGCTTTCTTT
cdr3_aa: CASSQRQIMNTEAFF

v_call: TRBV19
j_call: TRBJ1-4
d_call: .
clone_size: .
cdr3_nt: TGTGCCAGTCGATTCAGGGGAATTGGAGAAAAACTGTTTTTT
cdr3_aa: CASRFRGIGEKLFF

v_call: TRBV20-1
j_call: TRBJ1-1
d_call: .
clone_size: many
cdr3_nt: TGCAGTGCTAGACAGGCAAACACTGAAGCTTTCTTT
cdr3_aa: CSARQANTEAFF

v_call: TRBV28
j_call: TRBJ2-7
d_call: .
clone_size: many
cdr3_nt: TGTGCCAGCAGGCCCGAGAAATATAAGAGCTCCTACGAGCAGTACTTC
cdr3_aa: CASRPEKYKSSYEQYF

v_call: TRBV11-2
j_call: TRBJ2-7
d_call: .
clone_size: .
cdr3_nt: TGTGCCATTGGATCTATTAGGGTCGTAGGCGAGCAGTACTTC
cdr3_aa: CAIGSIRVVGEQYF

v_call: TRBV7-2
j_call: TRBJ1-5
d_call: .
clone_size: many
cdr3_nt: TGTGCCAGCAGCTTAGACGGAGCTCGACAGCCCCAGCATTTT
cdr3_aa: CASSLDGARQPQHF

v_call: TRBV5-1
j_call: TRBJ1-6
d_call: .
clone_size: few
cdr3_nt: TGCGCCAGCAGCTATCAGGGTGGCAATTCACCCCTCCACTTT
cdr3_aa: CASSYQGGNSPLHF

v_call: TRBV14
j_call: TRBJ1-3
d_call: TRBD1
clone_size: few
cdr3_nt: TGTGCCAGCAGCCAAGATTGGGTGGGACAGGGGTTTCTCGCTGGAAACACCATATATTTT
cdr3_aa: CASSQDWVGQGFLAGNTIYF

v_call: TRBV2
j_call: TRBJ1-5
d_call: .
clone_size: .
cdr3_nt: TGTGCCAGCAGGGGGAGGGCGGGTGATCAGCCCCAGCATTTT
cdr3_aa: CASRGRAGDQPQHF

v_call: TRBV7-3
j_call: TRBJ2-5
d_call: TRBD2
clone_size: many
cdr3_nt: TGTGCCAGCAGCTTAACGGCGGGGGTTGGGGAGACCCAGTACTTC
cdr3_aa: CASSLTAGVGETQYF

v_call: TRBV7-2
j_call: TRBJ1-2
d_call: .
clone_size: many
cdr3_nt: TGTGCCAGCAGCTTAGTCCGGGGTGGCTATGGCTACACCTTC
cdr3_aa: CASSLVRGGYGYTF

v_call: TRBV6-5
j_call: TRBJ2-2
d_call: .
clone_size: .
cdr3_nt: TGTGCCAGCAGTTACATCGGACTGGTTGGCGGGGAGCTGTTTTTT
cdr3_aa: CASSYIGLVGGELFF

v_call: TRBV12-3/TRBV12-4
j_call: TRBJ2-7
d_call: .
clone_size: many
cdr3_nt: TGTGCCAGCACCCTCGAGGGGCCCTACGAGCAGTACTTC
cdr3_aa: CASTLEGPYEQYF

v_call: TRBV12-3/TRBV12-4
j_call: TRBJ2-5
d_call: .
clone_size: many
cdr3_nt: TGTGCCAGCACTTTGACGGGGAGCCGGGGAGAGACCCAGTACTTC
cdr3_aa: CASTLTGSRGETQYF

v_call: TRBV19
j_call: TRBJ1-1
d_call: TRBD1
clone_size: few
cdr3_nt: TGTGCCAGTAGTAGAGGGGGCGGAACGGTGAACACTGAAGCTTTCTTT
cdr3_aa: CASSRGGGTVNTEAFF

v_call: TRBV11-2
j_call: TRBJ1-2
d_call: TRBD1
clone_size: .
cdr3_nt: TGTGCCAGCAGCTACGGGACAGGGGGCTACTATGGCTACACCTTC
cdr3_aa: CASSYGTGGYYGYTF

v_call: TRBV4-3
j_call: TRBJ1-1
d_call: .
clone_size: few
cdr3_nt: TGCGCCAGCAGCCAAGATCGCGTGGTGGTTGGCACTGAAGCTTTCTTT
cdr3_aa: CASSQDRVVVGTEAFF

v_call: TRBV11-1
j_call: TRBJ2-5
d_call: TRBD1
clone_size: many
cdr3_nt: TGTGCCAGCAGCACCGGACAGGGCCAAGAGACCCAGTACTTC
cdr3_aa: CASSTGQGQETQYF

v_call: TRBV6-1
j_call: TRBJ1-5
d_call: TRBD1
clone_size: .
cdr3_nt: TGTGCCAGCAGTGCCGGGACAGGGGGGTCTCAGCCCCAGCATTTT
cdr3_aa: CASSAGTGGSQPQHF

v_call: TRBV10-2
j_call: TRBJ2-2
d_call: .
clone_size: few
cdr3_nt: TGCGCCAGCAGTGACATCGGCCTGATCGGGGAGCTGTTTTTT
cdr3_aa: CASSDIGLIGELFF

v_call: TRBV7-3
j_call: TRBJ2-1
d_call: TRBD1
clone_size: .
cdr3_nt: TGTGCCAGCAGCTTAACCCGGGACAGGGGCAATGAGCAGTTCTTC
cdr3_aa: CASSLTRDRGNEQFF

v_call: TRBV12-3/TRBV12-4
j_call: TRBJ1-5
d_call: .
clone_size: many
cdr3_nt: TGTGCCAGTGTCTCAGGGGATCAGCCCCAGCATTTT
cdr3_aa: CASVSGDQPQHF

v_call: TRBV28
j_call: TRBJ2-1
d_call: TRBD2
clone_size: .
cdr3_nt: TGTGCCAGCAGTTTCAAGGGACTAGCGGGAGCTGAGCAGTTCTTC
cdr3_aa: CASSFKGLAGAEQFF

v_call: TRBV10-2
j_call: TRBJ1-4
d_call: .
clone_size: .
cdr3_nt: TGCGCCAGCAGTGAACAGGGAAGAAGGGAAAAACTGTTTTTT
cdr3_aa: CASSEQGRREKLFF

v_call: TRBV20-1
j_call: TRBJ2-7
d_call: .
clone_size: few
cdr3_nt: TGCAGTACCAAACAGACGGGAGCTTGGTCCCACGAGCAGTACTTC
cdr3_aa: CSTKQTGAWSHEQYF

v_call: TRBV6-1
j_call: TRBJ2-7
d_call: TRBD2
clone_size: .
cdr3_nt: TGTGCCAGCAGTGACGAGGCGGGGGGCGAGCAGTACTTC
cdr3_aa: CASSDEAGGEQYF

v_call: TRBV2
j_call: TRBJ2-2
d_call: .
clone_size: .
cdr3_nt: TGTGCCAGCAGTGGGGCGAACACCGGGGAGCTGTTTTTT
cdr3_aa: CASSGANTGELFF

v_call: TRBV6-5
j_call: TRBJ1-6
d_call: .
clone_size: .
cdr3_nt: TGTGCCAGCAGTTACCAAGGGGATTCACCCCTCCACTTT
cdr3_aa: CASSYQGDSPLHF

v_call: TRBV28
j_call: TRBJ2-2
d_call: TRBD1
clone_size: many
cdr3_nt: TGTGCCGCCCTTCCGGGACAGGTCACCGGGGAGCTGTTTTTT
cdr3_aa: CAALPGQVTGELFF

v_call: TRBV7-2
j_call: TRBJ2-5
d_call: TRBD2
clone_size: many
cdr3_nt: TGTGCCAGCAGCTTTGTGGTTAGCGGGGGGGCCTGGAGAGAGACCCAGTACTTC
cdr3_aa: CASSFVVSGGAWRETQYF

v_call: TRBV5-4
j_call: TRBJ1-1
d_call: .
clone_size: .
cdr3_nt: TGTGTCAGCAGCTTGGTGGTGAAGGACACTGAAGCTTTCTTT
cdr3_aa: CVSSLVVKDTEAFF

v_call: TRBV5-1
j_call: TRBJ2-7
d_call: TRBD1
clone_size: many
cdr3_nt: TGCGCCAGCAGCTTGGCCGGACAGGGTTTGTACGAGCAGTACTTC
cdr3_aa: CASSLAGQGLYEQYF

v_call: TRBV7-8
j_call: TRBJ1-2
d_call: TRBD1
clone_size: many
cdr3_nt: TGTGCCAGCAGCCTAACGCGACAGGGTGCTAACTATGGCTACACCTTC
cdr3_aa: CASSLTRQGANYGYTF

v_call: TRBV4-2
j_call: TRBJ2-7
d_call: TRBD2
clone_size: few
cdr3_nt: TGTGCCAGCAGCCAAGATCAAGGCGGGAGGGCCGCCGAGCAGTACTTC
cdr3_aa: CASSQDQGGRAAEQYF

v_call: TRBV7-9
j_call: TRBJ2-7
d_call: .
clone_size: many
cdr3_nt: TGTGCCAGCAGCTCCTCTAGGCGGACCTACGAGCAGTACTTC
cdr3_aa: CASSSSRRTYEQYF

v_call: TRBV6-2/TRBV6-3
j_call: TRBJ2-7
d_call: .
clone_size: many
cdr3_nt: TGTGCCAGCAGTTACTCGTGGCGGGGTTCCTACGAGCAGTACTTC
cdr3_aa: CASSYSWRGSYEQYF

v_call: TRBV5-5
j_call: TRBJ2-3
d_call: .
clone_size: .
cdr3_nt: TGTGCCAGCAGCAGAACGGACCGGCTCGCGCAGTATTTT
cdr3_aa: CASSRTDRLAQYF

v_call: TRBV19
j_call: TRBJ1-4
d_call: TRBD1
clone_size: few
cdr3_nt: TGTGCCAGTAGGCGGTCTCGGACAGGGGAAGAAAAACTGTTTTTT
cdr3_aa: CASRRSRTGEEKLFF

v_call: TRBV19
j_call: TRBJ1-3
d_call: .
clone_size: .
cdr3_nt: TGTGCCAGTAGTTCCGAACGAGGTGGGGCCAACATTTTT
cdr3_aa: CASSSERGGANIF

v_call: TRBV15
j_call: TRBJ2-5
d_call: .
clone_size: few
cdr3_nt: TGTGCCACCAGCAGAGATCTAGTTAGCGTCCAAGAGACCCAGTACTTC
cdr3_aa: CATSRDLVSVQETQYF

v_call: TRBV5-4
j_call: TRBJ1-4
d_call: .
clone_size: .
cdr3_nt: TGTGCCAGCAGCTTGGTCGGACCGGGCGGGGCTGGGAAACTGTTTTTT
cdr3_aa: CASSLVGPGGAGKLFF

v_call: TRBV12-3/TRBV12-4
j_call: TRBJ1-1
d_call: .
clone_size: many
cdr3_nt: TGTGCCAGCACCTTGGGTACCATGAACACTGAAGCTTTCTTT
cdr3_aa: CASTLGTMNTEAFF

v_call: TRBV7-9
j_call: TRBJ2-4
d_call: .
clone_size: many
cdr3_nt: TGTGCCAGCCCGCCTGACCAAGCCAAAAACATTCAGTACTTC
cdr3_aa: CASPPDQAKNIQYF

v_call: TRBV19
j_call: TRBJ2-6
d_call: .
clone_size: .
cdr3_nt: TGTGCCAGTACCCAAAGGGGGGGTTCTGGGGCCAACGTCCTGACTTTC
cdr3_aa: CASTQRGGSGANVLTF

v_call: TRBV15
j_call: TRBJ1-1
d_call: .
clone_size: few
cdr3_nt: TGTGCCACCAGCAGAGATGGGTACAACATGAACACTGAAGCTTTCTTT
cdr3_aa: CATSRDGYNMNTEAFF